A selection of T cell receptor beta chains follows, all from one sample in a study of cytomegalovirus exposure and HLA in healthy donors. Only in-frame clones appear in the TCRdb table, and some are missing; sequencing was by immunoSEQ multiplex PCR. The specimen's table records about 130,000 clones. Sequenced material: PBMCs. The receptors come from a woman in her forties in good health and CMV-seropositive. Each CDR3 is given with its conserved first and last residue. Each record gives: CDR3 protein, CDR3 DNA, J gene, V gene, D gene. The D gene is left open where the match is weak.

CASSDLSGGVTDTQYF TGTGCCAGCAGTGATTTGTCGGGAGGCGTGACAGATACGCAGTATTTT TRBJ2-3 TRBV28 TRBD2
CASRKAGGTDTQYF TGTGCCAGCAGGAAAGCCGGGGGCACAGATACGCAGTATTTT TRBJ2-3 TRBV6-5 -
CASTRGLAGEQFF TGTGCCAGCACTCGAGGATTAGCGGGAGAGCAGTTCTTC TRBJ2-1 TRBV14 TRBD2
CASSQVGGPTSGRANAYNEQFF TGTGCCAGCAGCCAAGTAGGGGGGCCAACTAGCGGGAGGGCCAACGCCTACAATGAGCAGTTCTTC TRBJ2-1 TRBV14 TRBD2
CASSLSSRGHSYNEQFF TGTGCCAGCAGCTTATCCTCACGGGGACATTCCTACAATGAGCAGTTCTTC TRBJ2-1 TRBV5-4 -
CSVDGRRRANNEQFF TGCAGCGTTGACGGGAGAAGGAGGGCTAACAATGAGCAGTTCTTC TRBJ2-1 TRBV29-1 -
CASWSGSWNF TGTGCCAGTTGGAGCGGGAGCTGGAACTTC TRBJ2-7 TRBV6-4 TRBD2
CASSLNRTKDQPQHF TGTGCCAGCAGCTTAAATAGGACAAAAGATCAGCCCCAGCATTTT TRBJ1-5 TRBV7-6 -
CASSVGRDQPQHF TGTGCCAGCAGCGTTGGGCGGGATCAGCCCCAGCATTTT TRBJ1-5 TRBV5-4 -
CASSLALAQLNTEAFF TGCGCCAGCAGCTTGGCACTGGCACAGCTGAACACTGAAGCTTTCTTT TRBJ1-1 TRBV5-1 -
CASSEAGVGEQFF TGTGCCAGCAGTGAAGCGGGAGTGGGTGAGCAGTTCTTC TRBJ2-1 TRBV2 -
CASSPLAGGSYEQYF TGTGCCAGCAGCCCACTAGCGGGAGGATCCTACGAGCAGTACTTC TRBJ2-7 TRBV7-2 TRBD2
CASSFSGTGRYGYTF TGTGCCAGCAGCTTTTCCGGGACAGGACGCTATGGCTACACCTTC TRBJ1-2 TRBV7-2 TRBD1